The 5 T cell receptor beta chains listed next were all sequenced from one sample in a study of Graves' ophthalmopathy and Graves' hyperthyroidism. From RNA, the CDR3 regions of TCR beta chains were amplified and sequenced. RT-PCR was first run with HTBI primers, then multiplex PCR in a second round. In TCRdb, the multiplex PCR reads were re-called with MiXCR into one record per CDR3 protein. This table holds 340,000 or so distinct CDR3 sequences, about 17% found once. The sample comprised peripheral blood. Receptor source: an adult man with Graves' ophthalmopathy.

This clonotype was detected ten times or more. This chain uses TRBV6-5 with TRBJ1-1, with D perhaps TRBD1 (5 bases). Trimming shortened V by 2 bases and J by 1 base, and 8 bases separated the two germline ends. Germline CDR1 reads MNHEY; CDR2 reads SVGAGI. The CDR3 covers 14 residues. The CDR3 DNA sequence: TGTGCCAGCAGTTACATCGGACAGAACACTGAAGCTTTCTTT. It codes for CASSYIGQNTEAFF.

This clonotype has a count of ten or more. The J gene is TRBJ1-6, the V gene TRBV30; D not certain. Germline CDR1 and CDR2: GTSNPN and SVGIG (reference sequence). This CDR3 contains 14 residues. Trimming removed 2 bases from V and 2 bases from J, with 7 bases in between. The CDR3 nucleotides are TGTGCCTGGAGTTTGACTGCCTATAATTCACCCCTCCACTTT. Translated: CAWSLTAYNSPLHF.

This clonotype was detected many times. The genes are TRBV6-1 and TRBJ2-5, with a possible D match to TRBD1 (5 bases). The germline V gene has CDR1 MNHNS and CDR2 SASEGT. V was trimmed by 4 bases and J by 1 base, leaving 10 bases between them. The CDR3 has 14 residues. Here the CDR3 reads CASSAGISQETQYF. DNA of the CDR3: TGTGCCAGCAGTGCAGGGATATCCCAAGAGACCCAGTACTTC.

This clonotype has a count of ten or more. V usage is TRBV4-1 and J usage is TRBJ2-4; tentatively, D is TRBD2 (6 bases). Germline assignment: CDR1 MGHRA and CDR2 YSYEKL. This CDR3 is 15 amino acids long. Trimming shortened V by 4 bases and J by 7 bases, and 17 bases separated the two germline ends. CDR3 in DNA: TGCGCCAGCAGCCGAAGCTCCGGGAGTGAGAACATTCAGTACTTC. This sequence encodes CASSRSSGSENIQYF.

Turning to this clonotype: Possible read error: a much larger clone is one base away. The chain joins TRBV6-2 or TRBV6-3 to TRBJ2-6; TRBD1 might be the D (6 bases). The germline V gene has CDR1 MNHEY and CDR2 SVGEGT. The CDR3 consists of 18 residues. DNA for the CDR3: TGTGCCAGCTGTTTTCAGCAGGGGCTCATCTCTGTGGCCAACGTCCTGACTTTC. Protein: CASCFQQGLISVANVLTF.